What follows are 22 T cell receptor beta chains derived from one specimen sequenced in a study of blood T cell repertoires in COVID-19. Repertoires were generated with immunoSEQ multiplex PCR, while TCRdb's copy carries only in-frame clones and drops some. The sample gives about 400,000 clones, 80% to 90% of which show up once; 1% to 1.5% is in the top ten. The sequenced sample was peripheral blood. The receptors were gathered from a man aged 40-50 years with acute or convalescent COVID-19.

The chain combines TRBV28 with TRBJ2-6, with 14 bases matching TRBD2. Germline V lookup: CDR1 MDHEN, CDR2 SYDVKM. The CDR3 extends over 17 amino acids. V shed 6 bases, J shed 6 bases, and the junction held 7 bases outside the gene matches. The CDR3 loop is CASRETGLAGAANVLTF. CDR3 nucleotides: TGTGCCAGCAGGGAGACGGGACTAGCGGGAGCGGCCAACGTCCTGACTTTC.

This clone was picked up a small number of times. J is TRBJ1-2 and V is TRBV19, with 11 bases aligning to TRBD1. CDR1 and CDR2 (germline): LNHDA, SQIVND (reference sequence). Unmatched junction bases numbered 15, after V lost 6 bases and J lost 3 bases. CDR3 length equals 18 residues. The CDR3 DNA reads TGTGCCAGTAGGATCACCCCCAGCGGGGACAGGGGGGACTATGGCTACACCTTC. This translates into CASRITPSGDRGDYGYTF.

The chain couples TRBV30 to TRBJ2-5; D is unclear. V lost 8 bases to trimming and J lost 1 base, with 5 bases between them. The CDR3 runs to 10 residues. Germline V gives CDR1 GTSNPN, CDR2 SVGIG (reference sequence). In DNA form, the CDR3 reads TGTGCCCCCTTCCAAGAGACCCAGTACTTC. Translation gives CAPFQETQYF.

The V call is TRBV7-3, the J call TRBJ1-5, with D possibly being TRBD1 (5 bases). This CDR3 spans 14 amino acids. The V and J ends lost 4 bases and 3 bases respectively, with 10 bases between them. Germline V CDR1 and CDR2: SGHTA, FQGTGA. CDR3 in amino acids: CASSSGLPNQPQHF. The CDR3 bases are TGTGCCAGCAGCTCGGGACTACCCAATCAGCCCCAGCATTTT.

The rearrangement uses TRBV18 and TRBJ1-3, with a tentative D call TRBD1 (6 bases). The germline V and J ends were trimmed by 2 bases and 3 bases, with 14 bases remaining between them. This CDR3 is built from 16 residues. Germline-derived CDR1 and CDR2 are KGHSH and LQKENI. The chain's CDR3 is CASSPSGGRRGNTIYF. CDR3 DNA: TGTGCCAGCTCACCATCGGGGGGGCGCCGTGGAAACACCATATATTTT.

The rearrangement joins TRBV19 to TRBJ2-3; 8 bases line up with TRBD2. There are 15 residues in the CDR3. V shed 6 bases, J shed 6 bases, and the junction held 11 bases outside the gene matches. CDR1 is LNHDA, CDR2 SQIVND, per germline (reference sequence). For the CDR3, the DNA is TGTGCCAGTAGGGAATCTAGCGGGTTGGGGGATACGCAGTATTTT. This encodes CASRESSGLGDTQYF. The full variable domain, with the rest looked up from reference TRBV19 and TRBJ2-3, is DGGITQSPKYLFRKEGQNVTLSCEQNLNHDAMYWYRQDPGQGLRLIYYSQIVNDFQKGDIAEGYSVSREKKESFPLTVTSAQKNPTAFYLCASRESSGLGDTQYFGPGTRLTVL.

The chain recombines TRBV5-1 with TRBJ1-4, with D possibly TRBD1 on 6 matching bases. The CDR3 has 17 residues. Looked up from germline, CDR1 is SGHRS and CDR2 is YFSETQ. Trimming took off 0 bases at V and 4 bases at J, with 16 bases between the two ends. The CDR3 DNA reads TGCGCCAGCAGCTTGGTTGGGCCGGGACACCATAATGAAAAACTGTTTTTT. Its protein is CASSLVGPGHHNEKLFF.

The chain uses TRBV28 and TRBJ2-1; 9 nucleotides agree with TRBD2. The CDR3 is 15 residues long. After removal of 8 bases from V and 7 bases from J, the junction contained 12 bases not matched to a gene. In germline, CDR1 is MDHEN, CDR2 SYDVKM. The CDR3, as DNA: TGTGCCAGCGAGCCCCAGCGGGAGGTCCGGAATGAGCAGTTCTTC. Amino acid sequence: CASEPQREVRNEQFF.

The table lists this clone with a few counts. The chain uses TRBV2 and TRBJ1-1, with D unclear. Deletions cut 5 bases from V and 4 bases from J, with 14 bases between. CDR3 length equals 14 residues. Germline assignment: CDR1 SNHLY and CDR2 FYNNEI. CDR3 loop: CASSLREDGTEAFF. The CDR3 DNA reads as TGTGCCAGCAGTTTAAGGGAGGATGGCACTGAAGCTTTCTTT.

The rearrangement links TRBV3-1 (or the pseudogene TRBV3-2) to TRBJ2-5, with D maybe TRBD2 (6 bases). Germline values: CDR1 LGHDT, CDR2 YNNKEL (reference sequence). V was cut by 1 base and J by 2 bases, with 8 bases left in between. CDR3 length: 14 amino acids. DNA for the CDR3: TGTGCCAGCAGCCAAGTTGGGGGGCAAGAGACCCAGTACTTC. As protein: CASSQVGGQETQYF.

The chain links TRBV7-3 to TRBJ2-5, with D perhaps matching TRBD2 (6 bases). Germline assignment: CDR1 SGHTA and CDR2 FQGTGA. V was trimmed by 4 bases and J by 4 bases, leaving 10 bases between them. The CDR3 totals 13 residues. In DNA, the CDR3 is TGTGCCAGCAGCTCCGGGACTTCAGAGACCCAGTACTTC. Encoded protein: CASSSGTSETQYF.

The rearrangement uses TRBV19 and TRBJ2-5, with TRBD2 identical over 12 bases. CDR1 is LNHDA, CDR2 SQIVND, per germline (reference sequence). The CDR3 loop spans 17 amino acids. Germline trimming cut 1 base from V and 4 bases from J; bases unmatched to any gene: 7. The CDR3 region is CASSIVETSGRGETQYF. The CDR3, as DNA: TGTGCCAGTAGTATAGTAGAGACTAGCGGGAGAGGAGAGACCCAGTACTTC.

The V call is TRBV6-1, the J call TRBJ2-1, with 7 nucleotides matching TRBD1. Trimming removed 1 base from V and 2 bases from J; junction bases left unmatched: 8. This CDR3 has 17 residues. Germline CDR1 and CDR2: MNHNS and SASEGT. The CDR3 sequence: CASSEGRQGNTYNEQFF. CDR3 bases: TGTGCCAGCAGTGAAGGTCGACAGGGTAATACCTACAATGAGCAGTTCTTC.

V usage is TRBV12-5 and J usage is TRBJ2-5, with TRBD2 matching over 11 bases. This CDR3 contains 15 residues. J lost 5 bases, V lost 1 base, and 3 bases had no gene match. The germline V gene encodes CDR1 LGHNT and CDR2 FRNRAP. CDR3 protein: CASGLGLAGMETQYF. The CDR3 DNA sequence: TGTGCTAGTGGTTTGGGACTAGCGGGGATGGAGACCCAGTACTTC.

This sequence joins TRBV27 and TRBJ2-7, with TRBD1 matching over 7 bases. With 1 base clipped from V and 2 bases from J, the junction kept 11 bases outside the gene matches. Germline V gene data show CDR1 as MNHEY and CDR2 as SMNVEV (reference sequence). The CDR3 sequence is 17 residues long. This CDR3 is CASSLYHPPGQTYEQYF. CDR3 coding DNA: TGTGCCAGCAGTTTATACCACCCCCCGGGACAGACCTACGAGCAGTACTTC.

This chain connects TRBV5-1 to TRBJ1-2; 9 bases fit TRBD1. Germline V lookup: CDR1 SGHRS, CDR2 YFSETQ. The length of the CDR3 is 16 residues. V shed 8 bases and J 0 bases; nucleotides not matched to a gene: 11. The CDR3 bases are TGCGCCAGTACCCCCGGGACAGGGCTTACTAACTATGGCTACACCTTC. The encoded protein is CASTPGTGLTNYGYTF.

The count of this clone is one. Here the CDR3 reads CSVAIYDRANYGYTF. DNA for the CDR3: TGCAGCGTTGCGATCTACGACCGGGCTAACTATGGCTACACCTTC. The rearrangement joins TRBV29-1 to TRBJ1-2; unclear D gene. CDR1 is SQVTM, CDR2 ANQGSEA, per germline. Trimming shortened V by 4 bases and J by 0 bases, and 15 bases separated the two germline ends. This CDR3 has 15 residues. The complete variable domain, with remaining parts taken from reference TRBV29-1 and TRBJ1-2, reads SAVISQKPSRDICQRGTSLTIQCQVDSQVTMMFWYRQQPGQSLTLIATANQGSEATYESGFVIDKFPISRPNLTFSTLTVSNMSPEDSSIYLCSVAIYDRANYGYTFGSGTRLTVV.

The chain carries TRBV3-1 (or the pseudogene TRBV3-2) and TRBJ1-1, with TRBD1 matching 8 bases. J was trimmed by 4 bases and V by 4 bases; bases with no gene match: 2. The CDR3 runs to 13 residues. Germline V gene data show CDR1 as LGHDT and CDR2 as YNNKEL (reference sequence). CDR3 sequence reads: CASSLGQGTEAFF. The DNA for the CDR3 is TGTGCCAGCAGCCTTGGACAGGGCACTGAAGCTTTCTTT.

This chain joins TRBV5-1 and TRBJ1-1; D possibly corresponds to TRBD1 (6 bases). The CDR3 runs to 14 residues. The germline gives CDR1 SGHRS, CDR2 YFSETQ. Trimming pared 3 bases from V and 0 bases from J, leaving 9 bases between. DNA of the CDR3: TGCGCCAGCAGCTCCAGGGGCATGAACACTGAAGCTTTCTTT. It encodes CASSSRGMNTEAFF.

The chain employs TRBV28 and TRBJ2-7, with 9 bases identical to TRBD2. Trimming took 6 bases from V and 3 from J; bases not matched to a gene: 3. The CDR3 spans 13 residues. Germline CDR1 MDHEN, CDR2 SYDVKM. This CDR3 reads CASRRGGLYEQYF. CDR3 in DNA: TGTGCCAGCAGGCGGGGGGGGCTCTACGAGCAGTACTTC.

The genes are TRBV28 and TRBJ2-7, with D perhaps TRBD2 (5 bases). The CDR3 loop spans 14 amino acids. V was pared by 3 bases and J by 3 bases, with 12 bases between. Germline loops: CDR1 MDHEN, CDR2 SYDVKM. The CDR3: CASSFFGGGYEQYF. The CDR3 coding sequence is TGTGCCAGCAGTTTTTTCGGAGGAGGCTACGAGCAGTACTTC.

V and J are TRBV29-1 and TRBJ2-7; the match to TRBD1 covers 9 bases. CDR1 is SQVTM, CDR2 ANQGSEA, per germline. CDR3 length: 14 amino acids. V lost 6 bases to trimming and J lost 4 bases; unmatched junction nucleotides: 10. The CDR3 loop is CSVSTGGGRYEQYF. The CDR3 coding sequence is TGCAGCGTCTCAACAGGGGGCGGAAGGTACGAGCAGTACTTC.